Listed here is a single T cell receptor (beta chain). The record originates from a study of control samples from healthy donors and cancer patients. Germline CDR1 reads SGHNT; CDR2 reads YYREEE (reference sequence). The CDR3 loop spans 16 amino acids. V was clipped by 4 bases and J by 0 bases, with 17 bases between them. Assay used: immunoSEQ multiplex PCR; TCRdb lists only in-frame clones, some missing. The table shows 150,000 to 200,000 clones, with 80% to 90% occurring only once. The clonotype was recovered from a man aged 18 to 29 in good health. Sequenced input: blood. The chain has TRBV5-4 and TRBJ2-7; perhaps TRBD1 as D (6 bases). The chain's CDR3 is CASSPGIGTSSYEQYF. CDR3 nucleotides: TGTGCCAGCAGCCCGGGGATCGGGACAAGCTCCTACGAGCAGTACTTC.